What follows are 22 T cell receptor delta chains derived from one specimen sequenced in a study of gamma-delta chains in newborns, infants, children (dated by TCRdb to about 2019). The run used an Illumina MiSeq. With CATT, TCRdb called clones again from the public reads; duplicate DNA rows were later joined. This sample has approximately 4,000 delta-chain clones in its table, and approximately 2% of those were observed once. 14% of the sample is held by the ten biggest clonotypes. Material: blood. The receptors were sampled from a child who was a newborn, infant or young child, either healthy, febrile or measles-vaccinated (not recorded which).

This clone has more than one count but fewer than ten. TCRdb's listed protein matches a much larger clone and diverges from this DNA's translation at residue 15, likely through a read error; the protein shown comes from the DNA. V usage is TRDV2 and J usage is TRDJ3, with TRDD3 as a possible D gene (6 bases). This CDR3 is 18 amino acids long. From germline, CDR1 is GEAIGNYY and CDR2 EKD. CDR3 DNA: TGTGCCTGTGACACCGGATACCTTTTCTCCTGGGACACCCGACGGATGTTTTTC. Amino acids: CACDTGYLFSWDTRRMFF.

Comments on this clone: This probably arose from a read error, given a far larger clone one base away. The V gene is TRDV2, the J gene TRDJ3; the match to TRDD3 covers 10 bases. J lost 4 bases, V lost 3 bases, and 5 bases had no gene match. This CDR3 contains 17 residues. Germline V gene sequence: CDR1 GEAIGNYY, CDR2 EKD. CDR3 bases: TGTGCCTGTGACGCCGTACTGGGGGATTGGGACACCCGACAGATGTTTTTC. It codes for CACDAVLGDWDTRQMFF.

The table lists this clone with a few counts. This likely reflects a read error, since a far larger clone is one base away. This same CDR3 is encoded by further DNA sequences in the sample. The chain carries TRDV1 and TRDJ1; 12 bases are shared with TRDD3. V dropped 0 bases and J dropped 4; count of bases not matched to a gene: 18. The V gene's germline CDR1 is TSWWSYY and CDR2 QGS. The CDR3 consists of 21 residues. CDR3 loop: CALGELPFLRTGGYQVDKLIF. The CDR3, as DNA: TGTGCTCTTGGGGAACTACCTTTCCTACGTACTGGGGGATACCAAGTCGATAAACTCATCTTT.

Notes on this clone: The protein TCRdb gives is from a much larger clone and does not agree with this DNA's translation at residue 5, likely a read error; the protein shown here comes from the DNA. The genes are TRDV1 and TRDJ1; no firm D call. Germline V gives CDR1 TSWWSYY, CDR2 QGS. The CDR3 has 15 residues. Trimming cost V 3 bases and J 0 bases, with 11 bases left between them. In nucleotides, the CDR3 is TGTGCTCTTGGGGATCGCCGCCTATACACCGATAAACTCATCTTT. Protein sequence: CALGDRRLYTDKLIF.

This chain connects TRDV1 to TRDJ1; D is undetermined. Trimming took off 0 bases at V and 3 bases at J, with 17 bases between the two ends. The germline V gene has CDR1 TSWWSYY and CDR2 QGS. This CDR3 is built from 17 residues. The CDR3 spells CALGELGKVTESDKLIF. As DNA, the CDR3 is TGTGCTCTTGGGGAACTCGGAAAAGTTACTGAGTCCGATAAACTCATCTTT.

This clone appeared a few times. The mismatch at residue 9 between this DNA's translation and the TCRdb protein of a much larger clone likely reflects a read error; the protein shown is translated from the DNA. This chain uses TRDV1 with TRDJ2; TRDD3 aligns across 12 bases. With 3 bases clipped from V and 8 bases from J, the junction kept 16 bases outside the gene matches. The CDR3 is 19 residues long. CDR1 and CDR2 from the germline V gene are TSWWSYY and QGS. Here the CDR3 DNA reads TGTGCTCTTGGGGACCCGAAGCACAGGGACTGGGGGATACCCGCACAACTCTTCTTT. It codes for CALGDPKHRDWGIPAQLFF.

As for this clone: A far larger clone is off by one base, so a read error is likely. Different DNA sequences within this sample yield the same CDR3. CDR3 in DNA: TGTGCTCTCGGGGAACTCGGCACCCACGCCGGACTCACCGATAAACTCATCTTT. Translated, it gives CALGELGTHAGLTDKLIF. The chain has TRDV1 and TRDJ1, with D tentatively TRDD3 (5 bases). Germline V gene data show CDR1 as TSWWSYY and CDR2 as QGS. This CDR3 is 18 amino acids long.

Concerning this clone itself: The mismatch at residue 6 between this DNA's translation and the TCRdb protein of a much larger clone likely reflects a read error; the protein shown is translated from the DNA. The chain is built from TRDV3 and TRDJ1; 11 positions match TRDD3. The germline CDR1 and CDR2 sequences are TVYSNPD and GDNSRS (reference sequence). The CDR3 is 17 residues long. Trimming took 4 bases from V and 1 from J; bases not matched to a gene: 14. The CDR3 here is CASKVHTGGYATDKLIF. As DNA, the CDR3 is TGTGCCTCTAAAGTTCATACTGGGGGATATGCCACCGATAAACTCATCTTT.

Remarks on this clone: A read error is the likely source, as a far larger clone sits one nucleotide away. In the same sample, other DNA sequences code for this CDR3. The rearrangement links TRDV1 to TRDJ1; 10 nucleotides match TRDD3. This CDR3 contains 17 residues. V lost 2 bases and J lost 3; bases outside the gene matches: 9. CDR1 TSWWSYY and CDR2 QGS come from the germline V gene. CDR3 coding DNA: TGTGCTCTTGGGGAAAGTAGTGGGACTGGGGGATCCGATAAACTCATCTTT. This translates into CALGESSGTGGSDKLIF.

Concerning this clone: The TCRdb record carries a much larger clone's protein, which differs from this DNA's translation at residue 10; a read error is the likely cause, and the protein listed here is the DNA translation. This CDR3 is CALGEYWGITWDTRQMFF. The CDR3, as DNA: TGTGCTCTTGGGGAGTACTGGGGGATAACCTGGGACACCCGACAGATGTTTTTC. This sequence joins TRDV1 and TRDJ3; 11 nucleotides agree with TRDD3. This CDR3 contains 18 residues. Germline-derived CDR1 and CDR2 are TSWWSYY and QGS. The junction had 3 bases not matched to a gene; V was cut back by 3 bases and J by 2 bases.

The chain combines TRDV2 with TRDJ1, with 8 bases fitting TRDD3. This CDR3 region has 13 residues. V was pared by 7 bases and J by 0 bases, with 3 bases of the junction left unmatched. Germline loops: CDR1 GEAIGNYY, CDR2 EKD. In DNA form, the CDR3 reads TGTGCCTGCTACTGGGGGTACACCGATAAACTCATCTTT. Translated, it gives CACYWGYTDKLIF.

Regarding this clone: A read error likely explains why the TCRdb protein, taken from a much larger clone, differs from this DNA's translation at residue 10; the protein shown is translated from the DNA. This sequence joins TRDV2 and TRDJ2; tentatively, D is TRDD1 (5 bases). Germline values: CDR1 GEAIGNYY, CDR2 EKD. The length of the CDR3 is 14 residues. The CDR3 bases are TGTGCCTGTGACGACGGAAATTTGACAGTACAACTCTTCTTT. Translation: CACDDGNLTVQLFF.

This clone was seen a few times. This likely came from a read error, as a far larger clone is one base away. This specimen includes other DNA sequences encoding the same CDR3. V gene TRDV1 combines with J gene TRDJ1, with 9 positions matching TRDD3. The J segment lost 0 bases and the V segment lost 3 bases, leaving 17 bases of the junction unmatched. Germline values: CDR1 TSWWSYY, CDR2 QGS. The CDR3 runs 20 residues. The CDR3 DNA sequence: TGTGCTCTTGGGGAGCTACCCCTGGTGGGGATACGGAGGTACACCGATAAACTCATCTTT. Amino acids: CALGELPLVGIRRYTDKLIF.

For this clone: TCRdb's protein, taken from a much larger clone, differs from this DNA's translation at residue 11, likely owing to a read error; the protein displayed comes from the DNA. This chain joins TRDV2 and TRDJ3, with 7 bases fitting TRDD3. V was pared by 0 bases and J by 2 bases, with 9 bases of the junction left unmatched. Germline loops: CDR1 GEAIGNYY, CDR2 EKD. The CDR3 length is 19 residues. CDR3 nucleotide sequence: TGTGCCTGTGACACCTGGGGGACCTTGAGCCCCTGGGACACCCGACAGATGTTTTTC. Translated, it gives CACDTWGTLSPWDTRQMFF.

For this clone: With a far larger clone one base away, a read error is the likely cause. The V gene is TRDV2, the J gene TRDJ3; weak D call: TRDD3 (6 bases). Germline assignment: CDR1 GEAIGNYY and CDR2 EKD. V lost 3 bases to trimming and J lost 0 bases, with 11 bases between them. The CDR3 length is 17 residues. Here the CDR3 DNA reads TGTGCCTGTGACGCCGTACTGGGCTCCTGGGACACCCGACAGATGTTTTTC. It translates to CACDAVLGSWDTRQMFF.

The gene calls are TRDV1 and TRDJ1, with D possibly TRDD3 on 7 matching bases. Per germline, CDR1 TSWWSYY and CDR2 QGS. Trimming left V 6 bases short and J 2 bases short, with 34 bases between. The CDR3 spans 21 residues. The CDR3 protein is CALGKLPPPQGGSYLTDKLIF. In nucleotides, the CDR3 is TGTGCTCTTGGTAAACTTCCTCCCCCTCAAGGGGGATCCTACCTAACCGATAAACTCATCTTT.

This clone was recorded a few times. A single base is all that separates this from a far larger clone, so a read error is likely. Different DNA sequences within this sample yield the same CDR3. The chain recombines TRDV2 with TRDJ3, with TRDD3 matching 13 bases. This CDR3 region has 19 residues. CDR1 GEAIGNYY and CDR2 EKD come from the germline V gene. The CDR3 region has the DNA TGTGCCTGTGACCCCCTACTGGGGGATACGCCCTGGGACACCCGGCAGATGTTTTTC. It translates to CACDPLLGDTPWDTRQMFF.

This clone has a handful of counts. TCRdb pairs this DNA with a much larger clone's protein that differs at residue 15, likely a read error; the protein shown was translated from the DNA. The chain employs TRDV1 and TRDJ1, with TRDD3 matching 9 bases. The CDR3 contains 20 residues. The V gene's germline CDR1 is TSWWSYY and CDR2 QGS. V lost 0 bases and J lost 3; bases outside the gene matches: 17. CDR3 sequence: CALGELPLVGIRRYADKLIF. The DNA for the CDR3 is TGTGCTCTTGGGGAACTACCCCTGGTGGGGATACGGAGGTACGCCGATAAACTCATCTTT.

The CDR3 bases are TGTGCCTTGGGGAATTGGGGAATACGAGTGGCCGATAAACTCATCTTT. Amino acids: CALGNWGIRVADKLIF. This chain connects TRDV3 to TRDJ1; D perhaps matches TRDD3 (5 bases). Germline V gene data show CDR1 as TVYSNPD and CDR2 as GDNSRS (reference sequence). The CDR3 spans 16 residues. Trimming shortened V by 3 bases and J by 3 bases, and 23 bases separated the two germline ends.

Of note for this clone: This likely stems from a read error, as it lies one base from a far larger clone. Other DNA sequences in the sample encode the same CDR3. The gene calls are TRDV2 and TRDJ1, with TRDD3 identical over 7 bases. The CDR3 has 17 residues. Germline assignment: CDR1 GEAIGNYY and CDR2 EKD. The chain's CDR3 is CACDPAGDRLYTDKLIF. The CDR3 DNA follows: TGTGCCTGTGACCCTGCGGGGGATCGGCTGTACACCGATAAACTCATATTT.

On this clone itself: TCRdb assigns this DNA the protein of a much larger clone, which departs from its translation at residue 11; this likely reflects a read error, and the protein shown comes from translating the DNA. V and J are TRDV1 and TRDJ1, with D possibly TRDD3 on 5 matching bases. The CDR3 has 14 residues. CDR1 and CDR2 from the germline V gene are TSWWSYY and QGS. DNA of the CDR3: TGTGCTCTTGGGGAATTGTGGGGTCCCGATGAACTCATCTTT. This sequence encodes CALGELWGPDELIF.

This clone has just a few counts. The protein TCRdb gives is from a much larger clone and does not agree with this DNA's translation at residue 10, likely a read error; the protein shown here comes from the DNA. The chain carries TRAV29/DV5 and TRDJ3, with D perhaps matching TRDD3 (5 bases). Per the germline V gene, CDR1 is NSMFDY and CDR2 is ISSIKDK. The CDR3 spans 15 residues. CDR3: CAATGSSWDARQMFF. The CDR3 region has the DNA TGTGCAGCAACTGGGAGCTCCTGGGACGCCCGACAGATGTTTTTC.